This TCR beta chain stems from a study of PD-1 blockade in classical Hodgkin lymphoma. This CDR3 has 14 residues. Germline CDR1 is SGHNT and CDR2 is YENEEA. The V end lost 0 bases, the J end lost 8 bases, and 13 bases lay between the germline ends. This sample's time point: cycle 4 day 1 (C4D1), after five to seven weeks of nivolumab. With no exception, relapse followed autologous stem cell transplantation in all patients, and brentuximab vedotin exposure varied. This table comes from immunoSEQ multiplex PCR, and its TCRdb copy is limited to in-frame clones, with some not included. The repertoire consists of about 46,000 clones, with about 80% occurring once and the leading ten covering roughly 12%.

The chain joins TRBV11-3 to TRBJ1-1; no clear D. This specimen was peripheral blood mononuclear cells (PBMCs), taken before the fourth cycle of nivolumab. The clonotype comes from a human donor with classical Hodgkin lymphoma. CDR3 in DNA: TGTGCCAGCAGCTTAGACCTAGGAGGTATCGAAGCTTTCTTT. This sequence encodes CASSLDLGGIEAFF.